This passage covers 22 T cell receptor beta chains from one sample sequenced in a study of Ad26.COV2.S vaccination and SARS-CoV-2 variants (TCRdb year 2021). In light of the paper, this sample's treatment or condition label describes: 15 to 20 received Ad26.COV2.S at low or high dose, single or two shots; 5 received placebo; per-sample allocation not given. For vaccine and placebo recipients, repertoires were sequenced using samples collected on day 63 after the first injection. The library was made by the immunoSEQ multiplex PCR assay. The source is immuneACCESS, and TCRdb retained only in-frame sequences with V and J called. Part of the clones is not carried over; for the studies checked, unresolved V genes explain less than half of this, and the remainder is unexplained. The sample table contains over 400,000 clones; only one count was recorded for over 80% of them. The ten largest clones add up to 1.5% to 2% of the sample.

The sequences come from peripheral blood, collected in a trial of Ad26.COV2.S vaccine versus placebo. These receptors all come from a person between 18 and 65 years old who received the Ad26.COV2.S COVID-19 vaccine or a placebo.

This sequence joins TRBV30 and TRBJ2-5, with 7 bases matching TRBD1. V shed 3 bases and J 5 bases; nucleotides not matched to a gene: 6. The CDR3 runs 13 residues. The germline gives CDR1 GTSNPN, CDR2 SVGIG (reference sequence). The CDR3: CAWRGRGQETQYF. CDR3 coding DNA: TGTGCCTGGAGGGGAAGGGGGCAGGAGACCCAGTACTTC.

This chain's CDR3 is CASSPQGDANYGYTF. The DNA of the CDR3 is TGTGCCAGCTCACCTCAGGGTGATGCCAACTATGGCTACACCTTC. The chain links TRBV18 to TRBJ1-2; tentative D call: TRBD1 (5 bases). Germline CDR1 reads KGHSH; CDR2 reads LQKENI. The CDR3 loop spans 15 amino acids. The ends were cut back, 3 bases at V and 2 bases at J, with 13 bases in the middle. The full variable domain, in which reference TRBV18 and TRBJ1-2 provide the parts outside the CDR3, is NAGVMQNPRHLVRRRGQEARLRCSPMKGHSHVYWYRQLPEEGLKFMVYLQKENIIDESGMPKERFSAEFPKEGPSILRIQQVVRGDSAAYFCASSPQGDANYGYTFGSGTRLTVV.

The rearrangement links TRBV3-1 (or the pseudogene TRBV3-2) to TRBJ2-1, with 9 positions matching TRBD2. Germline V gives CDR1 LGHDT, CDR2 YNNKEL (reference sequence). V lost 0 bases and J lost 10; bases outside the gene matches: 7. This CDR3 region has 15 residues. The CDR3 DNA sequence: TGTGCCAGCAGCCAAGAGCCTAGCGGGGCGATGGAGCAGTTCTTC. Encoded protein: CASSQEPSGAMEQFF.

The gene calls are TRBV21-1 and TRBJ2-7; TRBD1, the table's D call, lacks a check against the DNA. TRBV21-1 is annotated as a pseudogene. The CDR3 contains 14 residues. Here the CDR3 DNA reads TGTGCCAGCAGCAAAGAACCCCAGACCTACGAGCAGTACTTC. Amino acids: CASSKEPQTYEQYF.

The chain joins TRBV5-6 to TRBJ2-3; D is uncertain. Germline V gene lookup returns CDR1 SGHDT and CDR2 YYEEEE. Trimming removed 3 bases from V and 0 bases from J, with 11 bases in between. This CDR3 contains 15 residues. The CDR3 DNA reads as TGTGCCAGCAGCTCCGAGAGAACTAGCACAGATACGCAGTATTTT. Amino acid sequence: CASSSERTSTDTQYF.

This rearrangement joins TRBV9 to TRBJ1-4; D unclear. Trimming cost V 4 bases and J 7 bases, with 17 bases left between them. CDR3 length: 15 amino acids. Germline-derived CDR1 and CDR2 are SGDLS and YYNGEE. CDR3 DNA sequence: TGTGCCAGCAGCCCAGAAGGAGGGATTGGTGAAAAACTGTTTTTT. Protein: CASSPEGGIGEKLFF. The full variable domain, its missing parts supplied by reference TRBV9 and TRBJ1-4, is DSGVTQTPKHLITATGQRVTLRCSPRSGDLSVYWYQQSLDQGLQFLIQYYNGEERAKGNILERFSAQQFPDLHSELNLSSLELGDSALYFCASSPEGGIGEKLFFGSGTQLSVL.

This chain connects TRBV2 to TRBJ2-2, with D possibly matching TRBD1 (6 bases). CDR3 length equals 14 residues. Germline-derived CDR1 and CDR2 are SNHLY and FYNNEI. V was pared by 6 bases and J by 9 bases, with 17 bases between. In DNA, the CDR3 is TGTGCCAGCAGCTCCAACACAGGGATCCGGGAGCTGTTTTTT. Translation: CASSSNTGIRELFF.

The chain carries TRBV11-2 and TRBJ2-7; D unclear. Per the germline V gene, CDR1 is SGHAT and CDR2 is FQNNGV. Trimming pared 2 bases from V and 3 bases from J, leaving 14 bases between. This CDR3 is built from 15 residues. The CDR3 DNA is TGTGCCAGCAGCTTACTTTTTCCGGCAGGCTACGAGCAGTACTTC. It encodes CASSLLFPAGYEQYF.

The chain is built from TRBV9 and TRBJ1-1, with 8 bases fitting TRBD1. The V gene's germline CDR1 is SGDLS and CDR2 YYNGEE. The CDR3 totals 15 residues. Trimming removed 2 bases from V and 7 bases from J; junction bases left unmatched: 10. CDR3 DNA: TGTGCCAGCAGCGTCGAAGGACAGGGATTGGGTGAAGCTTTCTTT. Amino acid sequence: CASSVEGQGLGEAFF.

The chain carries TRBV10-3 and TRBJ2-5, with 10 bases that match TRBD2. The germline CDR1 and CDR2 sequences are ENHRY and SYGVKD. J gave up 4 bases and V 7 bases, and 12 bases lay outside the gene matches. This CDR3 contains 16 residues. CDR3 DNA: TGTGCCATCAAGAAGGCCACAGCGGGGGGGCCAGAGACCCAGTACTTC. This sequence encodes CAIKKATAGGPETQYF.

The chain carries TRBV6-6 and TRBJ1-1; no firm D call. Germline CDR1 and CDR2: MNHNY and SVGAGI (reference sequence). The CDR3 spans 15 residues. The germline V and J ends were trimmed by 3 bases and 1 base, with 12 bases remaining between them. CDR3 DNA: TGTGCCAGCAGTTATTTGGTAGAAGAGAACACTGAAGCTTTCTTT. Its protein product is CASSYLVEENTEAFF.

This clone showed up just once. This chain links TRBV9 with TRBJ1-1; D might be TRBD1 (6 bases). CDR3 length: 14 amino acids. CDR1 is SGDLS, CDR2 YYNGEE, per germline. Between the trimmed V and J ends, which lost 4 bases and 1 base, there was a span of 11 bases. CDR3 protein: CASSPGHGNTEAFF. The CDR3 nucleotides read TGTGCCAGCAGCCCGGGACACGGGAACACTGAAGCTTTCTTT.

The chain has TRBV4-1 and TRBJ1-4, with D tentatively TRBD1 (5 bases). This CDR3 is built from 18 residues. The germline V gene encodes CDR1 MGHRA and CDR2 YSYEKL. V was shortened by 1 base and J by 4 bases, with 19 bases between the two germline ends. The CDR3 DNA sequence: TGCGCCAGCAGCCAAGTACCGTATCGACAGACCCATAATGAAAAACTGTTTTTT. It specifies CASSQVPYRQTHNEKLFF.

The rearrangement links TRBV7-2 to TRBJ2-5; 13 nucleotides line up with TRBD2. Germline trimming cut 3 bases from V and 4 bases from J; bases unmatched to any gene: 5. Looked up from germline, CDR1 is SGHTA and CDR2 is FQGNSA. The CDR3 runs 16 residues. The chain's CDR3 is CASSFALAGGRETQYF. The CDR3, as DNA: TGTGCCAGCAGCTTTGCACTAGCGGGGGGGAGAGAGACCCAGTACTTC.

The chain employs TRBV6-1 and TRBJ1-6; maybe TRBD1 (5 bases). CDR1 is MNHNS and CDR2 is SASEGT in the germline V gene. The germline V and J ends were trimmed by 1 base and 9 bases, with 19 bases remaining between them. The CDR3 is 17 amino acids. Here the CDR3 DNA reads TGTGCCAGCAGTGAAGTGTGGGGGTCCCTAGTGGGTTCACCCCTCCACTTT. The encoded protein is CASSEVWGSLVGSPLHF.

This chain joins TRBV7-8 and TRBJ1-2; D call uncertain. Per the germline V gene, CDR1 is SGHVS and CDR2 is FQNEAQ. V lost 5 bases and J lost 2, with 15 bases in between. The CDR3 runs 15 residues. The chain's CDR3 is CASSQTPGTNYGYTF. DNA for the CDR3: TGTGCCAGCAGCCAAACCCCAGGAACCAACTATGGCTACACCTTC.

The V and J genes are TRBV19 and TRBJ2-1; 10 nucleotides match TRBD1. Trimming removed 6 bases from V and 8 bases from J; junction bases left unmatched: 4. The CDR3 loop spans 13 amino acids. Germline V gene sequence: CDR1 LNHDA, CDR2 SQIVND (reference sequence). CDR3 sequence: CASRRDRGYEQFF. In nucleotides, the CDR3 is TGTGCCAGTAGGCGGGACAGGGGATATGAGCAGTTCTTC.

The rearrangement joins TRBV4-3 to TRBJ1-1; D is ambiguous. V was pared by 2 bases and J by 9 bases, with 7 bases between. CDR1 LGHNA and CDR2 YSLEER come from the germline V gene. The CDR3 is 11 amino acids. The chain's CDR3 is CASSQSGKAFF. Written as DNA, the CDR3 is TGCGCCAGCAGCCAATCCGGGAAAGCTTTCTTT.

The DNA for the CDR3 is TGTGCCAGCAGCTCGTTAATCAGGAGCTCTGGAAACACCATATATTTT. This sequence encodes CASSSLIRSSGNTIYF. The chain joins TRBV7-2 to TRBJ1-3; D is unclear. CDR1 is SGHTA, CDR2 FQGNSA, per germline. V shed 4 bases and J shed 0 bases, with 13 bases lying between them. The CDR3 is made up of 16 amino acids.

V is TRBV10-3 and J is TRBJ2-7, with 10 bases identical to TRBD2. Germline values: CDR1 ENHRY, CDR2 SYGVKD. The V and J ends lost 6 bases and 0 bases, in that order; junction bases with no gene match: 8. The CDR3 contains 16 residues. The CDR3 is CAIRAQAGGPSYEQYF. CDR3 DNA: TGTGCCATCAGGGCCCAAGCGGGGGGGCCCTCCTACGAGCAGTACTTC.

The V and J genes are TRBV19 and TRBJ2-1, with 9 bases identical to TRBD1. The V segment lost 5 bases and the J segment 5 bases; nucleotides outside the gene matches: 4. The germline gives CDR1 LNHDA, CDR2 SQIVND (reference sequence). The CDR3 covers 14 residues. Here the CDR3 reads CASSSGTGHNEQFF. The CDR3 DNA is TGTGCCAGTAGTTCCGGGACAGGGCACAATGAGCAGTTCTTC.

The genes are TRBV2 and TRBJ2-3, with 11 bases identical to TRBD2. The CDR3 runs 15 residues. The germline gives CDR1 SNHLY, CDR2 FYNNEI. The ends lost 7 bases at V and 6 bases at J; junction bases unmatched: 9. CDR3 sequence (DNA): TGTGCCAGCAACTTACTAGCGGGGGCGGGGGATACGCAGTATTTT. It yields the protein CASNLLAGAGDTQYF.